The 22 T cell receptor beta chains in this list originate from one sample, sequenced in a study of regulatory T cells in long-lasting Graves disease. As to time point: persistent/refractory GD, antithyroid drugs over 5 years with positive TRAb. From RNA extracted from PBMCs, the TCR library was made. HTBI primers from iRepertoire and Arm-PCR of CDR3 regions yielded the TCR beta libraries. TCRdb called the multiplex PCR reads again in MiXCR, with one record for every CDR3 protein. The table shows about 470,000 distinct CDR3 sequences, with 20% to 25% occurring only once. This sample comprised peripheral blood mononuclear cells (PBMCs), obtained when the disease was refractory, from a patient treated with antithyroid drugs. The receptors were sampled from a female donor with Graves disease.

This clonotype showed up many times. V gene TRBV6-1 combines with J gene TRBJ1-1, with D tentatively TRBD1 (5 bases). The CDR3 contains 16 residues. V gave up 3 bases and J gave up 0 bases, with 14 bases separating them. Germline-derived CDR1 and CDR2 are MNHNS and SASEGT. Here the CDR3 DNA reads TGTGCCAGCAGTGATCCCCCAGGGCGCGTGAACACTGAAGCTTTCTTT. It codes for CASSDPPGRVNTEAFF.

This clonotype was seen at least ten times. This chain connects TRBV5-8 to TRBJ1-5; 10 bases are shared with TRBD1. V was pared by 4 bases and J by 5 bases, with 6 bases of the junction left unmatched. The CDR3 consists of 15 residues. In germline, CDR1 is SGHTS, CDR2 YDEGEE. CDR3 loop: CASSPGTGAYQPQHF. In DNA, the CDR3 is TGTGCCAGCAGCCCCGGGACAGGGGCATATCAGCCCCAGCATTTT.

This clonotype was seen ten or more times. This sequence joins TRBV10-3 and TRBJ2-5, with D perhaps being TRBD1 or TRBD2 (5 bases each). The V and J ends lost 2 bases and 4 bases respectively, with 8 bases between them. Germline-derived CDR1 and CDR2 are ENHRY and SYGVKD. This CDR3 region has 13 residues. The CDR3 nucleotides are TGTGCCATCAGTGAGCTGAGGGGAGAGACCCAGTACTTC. Protein product: CAISELRGETQYF.

On this clonotype: No conserved phenylalanine or tryptophan is present at the end of the CDR3, so a read error is the likely explanation. The chain carries TRBV7-9 and TRBJ2-7, with TRBD1 matching over 10 bases. Per the germline V gene, CDR1 is SEHNR and CDR2 is FQNEAQ (reference sequence). Trimming took 2 bases from V and 4 from J; bases not matched to a gene: 5. This CDR3 is 15 amino acids long. CDR3 DNA: TGTGCCAGCAGCTTAACGGACAGGGGGGAATACGAGCAGTACATC. This codes for CASSLTDRGEYEQYI.

This clonotype showed up many times. V gene TRBV2 combines with J gene TRBJ2-7; the D gene is possibly TRBD2 (6 bases). The CDR3 sequence is 15 residues long. V lost 4 bases and J lost 0, with 13 bases in between. Per germline, CDR1 SNHLY and CDR2 FYNNEI. CDR3 sequence reads: CASSVGGTNSYEQYF. DNA for the CDR3: TGTGCCAGCAGTGTGGGCGGGACCAACTCCTACGAGCAGTACTTC.

The chain is built from TRBV29-1 and TRBJ2-1, with TRBD1 as a possible D gene (6 bases). This CDR3 spans 13 amino acids. Germline assignment: CDR1 SQVTM and CDR2 ANQGSEA. Trimming took 1 base from V and 6 from J, leaving 10 bases between them. The CDR3 DNA is TGCAGCGTTGAAGGAGGGGGATCCAATGAGCAGTTCTTC. This sequence encodes CSVEGGGSNEQFF.

This clonotype has ten or more counts. V gene TRBV28 combines with J gene TRBJ1-4, with D hard to call. Germline CDR1 reads MDHEN; CDR2 reads SYDVKM. Between the trimmed V and J ends, which lost 2 bases and 6 bases, there was a span of 10 bases. This CDR3 has 14 residues. The chain's CDR3 is CASSLRAGDEKLFF. The CDR3 nucleotides are TGTGCCAGCAGTTTAAGGGCCGGGGATGAAAAACTGTTTTTT.

This clonotype was seen only a few times. The J gene is TRBJ1-1, the V gene TRBV5-4; D is possibly TRBD1 (6 bases). This CDR3 region has 16 residues. Germline values: CDR1 SGHNT, CDR2 YYREEE (reference sequence). Between the trimmed V and J ends, which lost 0 bases and 2 bases, there was a span of 14 bases. CDR3 in amino acids: CASSLEVQGRNTEAFF. The CDR3, as DNA: TGTGCCAGCAGCTTGGAAGTCCAGGGGAGAAACACTGAAGCTTTCTTT.

This clonotype was counted ten times or more. Here the CDR3 reads CASRDTGVSPQLKNIQYF. The CDR3 region has the DNA TGTGCCAGCAGGGACACAGGGGTGTCCCCTCAATTAAAAAACATTCAGTACTTC. The chain links TRBV12-3 or TRBV12-4 to TRBJ2-4; 7 bases are shared with TRBD1. The ends lost 6 bases at V and 4 bases at J; junction bases unmatched: 18. The CDR3 loop spans 18 amino acids.

This clonotype was found many times. The chain links TRBV7-9 to TRBJ1-2, with 8 bases lining up with TRBD1. The CDR3 extends over 14 amino acids. Trimming cost V 3 bases and J 6 bases; bases outside gene matches: 6. Looked up from germline, CDR1 is SEHNR and CDR2 is FQNEAQ (reference sequence). CDR3 in amino acids: CASSFHTGGNGYTF. The CDR3 DNA reads as TGTGCCAGCAGCTTCCATACAGGGGGTAATGGCTACACCTTC.

As to this clonotype: A read error is the likely source, as a far larger clone sits one nucleotide away. CDR3 sequence reads: CASSYRTSGSYEQYF. For the CDR3, the DNA is TGTGCCAGCAGTTACCGGACTAGCGGGAGCTACGAGCAGTACTTC. V gene TRBV6-5 combines with J gene TRBJ2-7; TRBD2 matches 13 bases. The germline V gene encodes CDR1 MNHEY and CDR2 SVGAGI. With V trimmed by 2 bases and J by 3 bases, 1 base remained unmatched. The CDR3 covers 15 residues.

This clonotype has ten or more counts. V and J are TRBV10-3 and TRBJ2-7, with TRBD1 matching 8 bases. There are 14 residues in the CDR3. V shed 10 bases and J 3 bases; nucleotides not matched to a gene: 11. Looked up from germline, CDR1 is ENHRY and CDR2 is SYGVKD. The CDR3 spells CATSVTGEDYEQYF. The CDR3 coding sequence is TGTGCCACCTCAGTGACAGGGGAGGACTACGAGCAGTACTTC.

In this sample, this clonotype turned up many times. Here the CDR3 reads CASRIDWRETQYF. DNA for the CDR3: TGTGCCAGCAGGATCGATTGGCGGGAGACCCAGTACTTC. The chain uses TRBV12-3 or TRBV12-4 and TRBJ2-5; D is undetermined. With 6 bases removed from V and 5 bases from J, the gap between germline ends came to 13 bases. The CDR3 totals 13 residues.

This clonotype has ten or more counts. The chain joins TRBV2 to TRBJ2-7; possibly TRBD2 for D (6 bases). The germline V and J ends were trimmed by 2 bases and 5 bases, with 10 bases remaining between them. This CDR3 has 13 residues. Germline CDR1 is SNHLY and CDR2 is FYNNEI. DNA of the CDR3: TGTGCCAGCAGTGAATGGGGGGTCGACGAGCAGTACTTC. Amino acid sequence: CASSEWGVDEQYF. Complete variable domain (other parts from reference TRBV2 and TRBJ2-7): EPEVTQTPSHQVTQMGQEVILRCVPISNHLYFYWYRQILGQKVEFLVSFYNNEISEKSEIFDDQFSVERPDGSNFTLKIRSTKLEDSAMYFCASSEWGVDEQYFGPGTRLTVT.

Many counts were recorded for this clonotype. CDR3 protein: CASSFSGSGQPQHF. The CDR3 DNA is TGTGCCAGCAGTTTTTCTGGGTCGGGTCAGCCCCAGCATTTT. V gene TRBV27 combines with J gene TRBJ1-5, with no clear D. This CDR3 is built from 14 residues. Germline V gives CDR1 MNHEY, CDR2 SMNVEV (reference sequence). Trimming stripped 3 bases from V and 6 bases from J, with 12 bases between.

Ten or more counts support this clonotype. V and J are TRBV10-3 and TRBJ1-2, with no clear D. This CDR3 has 13 amino acids. The ends were cut back, 5 bases at V and 3 bases at J, with 10 bases in the middle. Germline V gene lookup returns CDR1 ENHRY and CDR2 SYGVKD. CDR3 DNA: TGTGCCATCAGTAGTCCAGGAGACTATGGCTACACCTTC. Its protein product is CAISSPGDYGYTF.

In its sample, this clonotype was seen many times. The chain is built from TRBV19 and TRBJ1-6; the D is unclear. The CDR3 is made up of 14 amino acids. The germline V gene has CDR1 LNHDA and CDR2 SQIVND (reference sequence). The V and J ends lost 5 bases and 0 bases respectively, with 5 bases between them. CDR3 in amino acids: CASSGSSYNSPLHF. In nucleotides, the CDR3 is TGTGCCAGTAGTGGGAGCTCCTATAATTCACCCCTCCACTTT.

Many counts were recorded for this clonotype. The chain combines TRBV28 with TRBJ1-2, with a possible D match to TRBD1 (6 bases). The CDR3 consists of 13 residues. Germline CDR1 MDHEN, CDR2 SYDVKM. Trimming took off 1 base at V and 6 bases at J, with 9 bases between the two ends. The CDR3 coding sequence is TGTGCCAGCAGTTTATTGCACAGGGATGGCTACACCTTC. Protein: CASSLLHRDGYTF.

This clonotype has at least ten counts. This sequence joins TRBV12-3 or TRBV12-4 and TRBJ1-4; D possibly corresponds to TRBD1 (6 bases). V lost 11 bases, J lost 11 bases, and 27 bases lay in between. The CDR3 length is 15 residues. The CDR3 nucleotides read TGTGCCTCATCAAACGCCGGGGGGGGCCTGGAGAAACTGTTTTTT. It encodes CASSNAGGGLEKLFF.

This clonotype was detected ten times or more. The rearrangement links TRBV10-1 to TRBJ1-1, with unresolved D. CDR1 and CDR2 (germline): WNHNN, SYGVQD (reference sequence). The CDR3 loop spans 13 amino acids. V was clipped by 5 bases and J by 5 bases, with 12 bases between them. The CDR3 reads CASSSMDSTEAFF. Written as DNA, the CDR3 is TGCGCCAGCAGTTCCATGGACTCAACTGAAGCTTTCTTT.

This clonotype has a handful of counts. The rearrangement uses TRBV12-3 or TRBV12-4 and TRBJ2-3; 10 nucleotides agree with TRBD2. This CDR3 comprises 15 residues. The ends lost 3 bases at V and 3 bases at J; junction bases unmatched: 3. CDR3 sequence reads: CASSFRSGGTDTQYF. The CDR3 DNA reads as TGTGCCAGCAGTTTCCGTAGCGGGGGGACAGATACGCAGTATTTT.

About this clonotype: Relative to the germline gene, one junction end is altered; a read error may explain this. This chain joins TRBV28 and TRBJ2-7, with 8 bases aligning to TRBD2. Germline V gene sequence: CDR1 MDHEN, CDR2 SYDVKM. The CDR3 covers 14 residues. DNA of the CDR3: TGTGCCGGCAGGATGGGACTAGGGACCTACGAGCAGTACTTC. Protein product: CAGRMGLGTYEQYF.